Presented here are 23 T cell receptor beta chains from one specimen sequenced in a study of T cells in localized non-small cell lung cancer. Some clones are missing from TCRdb's copy, which holds only in-frame ones; the method was immunoSEQ multiplex PCR. The sample includes 20,000 to 25,000 clones, 89% of them seen just once. Sequenced material: peripheral blood, taken before any cancer treatment. These receptors all stem from a man aged 35 to 69 with stage I squamous cell lung carcinoma.

The V call is TRBV5-1, the J call TRBJ1-6; TRBD1 is a possible D gene (5 bases). Looked up from germline, CDR1 is SGHRS and CDR2 is YFSETQ. The length of the CDR3 is 17 residues. Trimming took 0 bases from V and 10 from J, leaving 20 bases between them. The DNA for the CDR3 is TGCGCCAGCAGCTTGGCCGGGGCAAGTGGACTATCGTCACCCCTCCACTTT. Its protein product is CASSLAGASGLSSPLHF.

Here the CDR3 DNA reads TGTGCCAGCAGTTACTTCACAAGGGAGAATTCACCCCTCCACTTT. Protein product: CASSYFTRENSPLHF. This chain links TRBV6-5 with TRBJ1-6, with D unclear. The ends were cut back, 1 base at V and 7 bases at J, with 11 bases in the middle. Germline CDR1 is MNHEY and CDR2 is SVGAGI. The CDR3 is 15 residues long.

This clone was recorded once. V and J are TRBV4-2 and TRBJ1-1; perhaps TRBD1 as D (6 bases). V lost 3 bases and J 5 bases, leaving 16 bases between the germline ends. This CDR3 has 15 amino acids. CDR1 and CDR2 (germline): LGHNA, YNFKEQ. The CDR3 DNA follows: TGTGCCAGCAGCCATCCTCCAGGGGCTAGAACTGAAGCTTTCTTT. Translating gives CASSHPPGARTEAFF.

The rearrangement links TRBV7-2 to TRBJ2-7; TRBD2 agrees at 8 bases. Germline CDR1 is SGHTA and CDR2 is FQGNSA. After removal of 3 bases from V and 1 base from J, the junction contained 2 bases not matched to a gene. This CDR3 spans 14 amino acids. The DNA of the CDR3 is TGTGCCAGCAGCTTGGGACTAGGGTCCTACGAGCAGTACTTC. Translation gives CASSLGLGSYEQYF.

Worth noting for this clone: Additional DNA sequences in this sample encode the identical CDR3. The chain links TRBV10-2 to TRBJ1-5, with 9 nucleotides matching TRBD1. Trimming removed 4 bases from V and 4 bases from J; junction bases left unmatched: 2. The CDR3 is 14 residues long. Germline V gives CDR1 WSHSY, CDR2 SAAADI. CDR3 sequence (DNA): TGCGCCAGCAGTGGACAGGGGGAGAATCAGCCCCAGCATTTT. It translates to CASSGQGENQPQHF.

This sequence joins TRBV5-5 and TRBJ1-5, with 7 bases lining up with TRBD1. Looked up from germline, CDR1 is SGHKS and CDR2 is YYEKEE (reference sequence). The CDR3 has 15 residues. V lost 5 bases, J lost 0 bases, and 5 bases stayed unmatched. The CDR3, as DNA: TGTGCCAGCAGAGAGACAGGGAATAGCAATCAGCCCCAGCATTTT. The encoded protein is CASRETGNSNQPQHF.

The J gene is TRBJ1-4, the V gene TRBV6-1; D is unclear. Germline V lookup: CDR1 MNHNS, CDR2 SASEGT. The CDR3 sequence is 18 residues long. V lost 0 bases, J lost 3 bases, and 17 bases lay in between. The CDR3 sequence: CASSEATSGWMANEKLFF. The CDR3 DNA reads as TGTGCCAGCAGTGAAGCCACCTCCGGGTGGATGGCTAATGAAAAACTGTTTTTT.

This clone has only one observation. The chain links TRBV2 to TRBJ2-1; TRBD2 agrees at 10 bases. This CDR3 is built from 15 residues. V lost 6 bases to trimming and J lost 4 bases; unmatched junction nucleotides: 6. Germline V gene sequence: CDR1 SNHLY, CDR2 FYNNEI. CDR3 bases: TGTGCCAGCAGGGATGTTAGCGGGGGGTACAATGAGCAGTTCTTC. Translation: CASRDVSGGYNEQFF.

The CDR3 is CASSFRGQGRTLPNSPLHF. Here the CDR3 DNA reads TGTGCCAGCAGTTTTCGGGGACAGGGGCGAACTCTACCTAATTCACCCCTCCACTTT. The chain uses TRBV28 and TRBJ1-6; 10 bases are shared with TRBD1. V lost 3 bases, J lost 6 bases, and 14 bases stayed unmatched. The CDR3 length is 19 residues. Germline V lookup: CDR1 MDHEN, CDR2 SYDVKM.

This clone was detected only once. The V and J genes are TRBV7-3 and TRBJ1-1, with D maybe TRBD1 (5 bases). Germline V CDR1 and CDR2: SGHTA, FQGTGA. This CDR3 spans 13 amino acids. Trimming removed 2 bases at V and 1 base at J, with 5 bases between. The CDR3 DNA sequence: TGTGCCAGCAGCTTAGGACAGAACACTGAAGCTTTCTTT. Translated: CASSLGQNTEAFF.

The chain couples TRBV4-3 to TRBJ1-1, with TRBD1 identical over 7 bases. V shed 4 bases, J shed 1 base, and the junction held 0 bases outside the gene matches. The CDR3 totals 13 residues. Germline values: CDR1 LGHNA, CDR2 YSLEER. CDR3 nucleotide sequence: TGCGCCAGCAGCCGGACAGGGAACACTGAAGCTTTCTTT. Translating gives CASSRTGNTEAFF.

This rearrangement joins TRBV18 to TRBJ1-1; 7 positions match TRBD1. Germline CDR1 reads KGHSH; CDR2 reads LQKENI. With 6 bases clipped from V and 1 base from J, the junction kept 2 bases outside the gene matches. CDR3 length equals 13 residues. The chain's CDR3 is CASSRQGNTEAFF. The CDR3 DNA is TGTGCCAGCTCCCGACAGGGGAACACTGAAGCTTTCTTT.

This chain joins TRBV21-1 and TRBJ2-7. TRBV21-1 is deemed a pseudogene. The CDR3 is made up of 14 amino acids. In nucleotides, the CDR3 is TGTGCCAGCAGCAGGCCAAAGGAACTTTACGAGCAGTACTTC. This encodes CASSRPKELYEQYF.

J is TRBJ1-5 and V is TRBV27; TRBD1 might be the D (6 bases). Per germline, CDR1 MNHEY and CDR2 SMNVEV (reference sequence). The CDR3 contains 16 residues. Between the trimmed V and J ends, which lost 2 bases and 1 base, there was a span of 12 bases. CDR3 residues: CASSLKGGRSNQPQHF. In DNA form, the CDR3 reads TGTGCCAGCAGTTTAAAGGGGGGGAGAAGCAATCAGCCCCAGCATTTT.

CDR3 loop: CASSGWTGHLSYEQYF. The CDR3 nucleotides are TGCGCCAGCAGCGGCTGGACAGGGCACCTCTCCTACGAGCAGTACTTC. The rearrangement joins TRBV5-1 to TRBJ2-7, with 8 bases matching TRBD1. Trimming at V came to 4 bases and at J to 0 bases, leaving 9 bases not matched to a gene. Germline CDR1 reads SGHRS; CDR2 reads YFSETQ. CDR3 length: 16 amino acids.

The rearrangement links TRBV2 to TRBJ2-7; 7 bases are a match to TRBD2. The J segment lost 0 bases and the V segment lost 8 bases, leaving 10 bases of the junction unmatched. CDR3 length: 15 residues. Germline CDR1 is SNHLY and CDR2 is FYNNEI. CDR3 coding DNA: TGTGCCAGCCTGGAAAGCGGGGCTTCCTCCTACGAGCAGTACTTC. Its protein product is CASLESGASSYEQYF.

V and J are TRBV18 and TRBJ1-4; possible D gene TRBD1, 6 bases. The CDR3 spans 14 residues. Germline assignment: CDR1 KGHSH and CDR2 LQKENI. V was trimmed by 6 bases and J by 5 bases, leaving 13 bases between them. The CDR3 nucleotides are TGTGCCAGCTCTCAGGACAGCCTAAATGAAAAACTGTTTTTT. It codes for CASSQDSLNEKLFF.

This clone came up once. The V gene is TRBV30, the J gene TRBJ1-5, with TRBD1 matching 8 bases. Germline V gives CDR1 GTSNPN, CDR2 SVGIG (reference sequence). The CDR3 is 13 amino acids. J lost 6 bases, V lost 3 bases, and 4 bases had no gene match. The CDR3 spells CAWSLDRAQPQHF. CDR3 DNA sequence: TGTGCCTGGAGCCTGGACAGGGCTCAGCCCCAGCATTTT. The full variable domain, rest sourced from reference TRBV30 and TRBJ1-5, is SQTIHQWPATLVQPVGSPLSLECTVEGTSNPNLYWYRQAAGRGLQLLFYSVGIGQISSEVPQNLSASRPQDRQFILSSKKLLLSDSGFYLCAWSLDRAQPQHFGDGTRLSIL.

The J gene is TRBJ1-2, the V gene TRBV28; D is possibly TRBD1 (6 bases). The V end lost 7 bases, the J end lost 0 bases, and 12 bases lay between the germline ends. CDR1 and CDR2 from the germline V gene are MDHEN and SYDVKM. The CDR3 is 14 amino acids. CDR3 DNA sequence: TGTGCCAGCACTCCGGGGGGCCCTAACTATGGCTACACCTTC. It encodes CASTPGGPNYGYTF.

This clone was found a few times. The V call is TRBV6-1, the J call TRBJ2-2; D remains unclear. V was cut by 2 bases and J by 0 bases, with 4 bases left in between. CDR1 and CDR2 from the germline V gene are MNHNS and SASEGT. This CDR3 spans 14 amino acids. The CDR3 DNA sequence: TGTGCCAGCAGTGAAATACCGAACACCGGGGAGCTGTTTTTT. The encoded protein is CASSEIPNTGELFF.

This chain links TRBV9 with TRBJ2-7, with TRBD1 identical over 8 bases. Trimming at V came to 3 bases and at J to 2 bases, leaving 7 bases not matched to a gene. CDR3 length equals 15 residues. Germline values: CDR1 SGDLS, CDR2 YYNGEE. CDR3 region: CASSEGTGYPYEQYF. Written as DNA, the CDR3 is TGTGCCAGCAGCGAGGGGACAGGCTACCCCTACGAGCAGTACTTC.

The CDR3, as DNA: TGTGCCAGCAGCGTGCGGGACAGTGAAGCTTTCTTT. It translates to CASSVRDSEAFF. V is TRBV9 and J is TRBJ1-1, with 7 bases matching TRBD1. The CDR3 consists of 12 residues. The trim removed 2 bases at V and 7 bases at J, leaving 2 bases unmatched. CDR1 and CDR2 from the germline V gene are SGDLS and YYNGEE.

The chain couples TRBV19 to TRBJ1-5; 9 nucleotides align to TRBD1. J was trimmed by 7 bases and V by 5 bases; bases with no gene match: 9. The germline V gene encodes CDR1 LNHDA and CDR2 SQIVND (reference sequence). The CDR3 length is 15 residues. The CDR3 DNA reads as TGTGCCAGTAGTCCAACAGGGGGCGCCGAGCAGCCCCAGCATTTT. Translated, it gives CASSPTGGAEQPQHF.